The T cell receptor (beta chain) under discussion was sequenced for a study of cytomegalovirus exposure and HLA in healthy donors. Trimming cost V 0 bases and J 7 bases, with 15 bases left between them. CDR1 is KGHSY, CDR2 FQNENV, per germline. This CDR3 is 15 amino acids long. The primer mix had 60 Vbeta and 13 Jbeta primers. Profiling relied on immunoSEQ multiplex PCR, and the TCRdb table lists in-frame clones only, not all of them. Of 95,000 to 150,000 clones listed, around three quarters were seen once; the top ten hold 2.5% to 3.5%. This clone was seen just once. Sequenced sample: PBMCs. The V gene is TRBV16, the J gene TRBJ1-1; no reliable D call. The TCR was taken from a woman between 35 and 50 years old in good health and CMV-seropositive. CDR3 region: CASSQSWEGTGEAFF. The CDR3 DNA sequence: TGTGCCAGCAGCCAATCGTGGGAGGGCACGGGTGAAGCTTTCTTT.